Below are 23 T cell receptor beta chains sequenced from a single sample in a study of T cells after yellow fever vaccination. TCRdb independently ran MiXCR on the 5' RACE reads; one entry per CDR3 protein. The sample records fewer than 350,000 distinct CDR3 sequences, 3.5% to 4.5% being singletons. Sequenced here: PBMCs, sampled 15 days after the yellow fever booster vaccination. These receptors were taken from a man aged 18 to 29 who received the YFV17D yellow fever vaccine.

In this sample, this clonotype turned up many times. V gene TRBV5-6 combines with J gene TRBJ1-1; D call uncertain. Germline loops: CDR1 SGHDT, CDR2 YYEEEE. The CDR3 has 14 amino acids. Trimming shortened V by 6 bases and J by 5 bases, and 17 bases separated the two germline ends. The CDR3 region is CASTLYSVRTEAFF. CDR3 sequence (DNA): TGTGCCAGCACCCTTTATAGCGTTAGGACTGAAGCTTTCTTT.

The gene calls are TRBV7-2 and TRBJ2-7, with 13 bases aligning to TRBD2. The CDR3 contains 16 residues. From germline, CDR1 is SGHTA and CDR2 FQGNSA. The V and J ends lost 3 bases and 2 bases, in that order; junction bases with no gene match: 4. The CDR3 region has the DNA TGTGCCAGCAGCTTTGGACTAGCGGGGGTCCCCTACGAGCAGTACTTC. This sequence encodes CASSFGLAGVPYEQYF. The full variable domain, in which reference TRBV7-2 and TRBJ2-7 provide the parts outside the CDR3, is GAGVSQSPSNKVTEKGKDVELRCDPISGHTALYWYRQSLGQGLEFLIYFQGNSAPDKSGLPSDRFSAERTGGSVSTLTIQRTQQEDSAVYLCASSFGLAGVPYEQYFGPGTRLTVT.

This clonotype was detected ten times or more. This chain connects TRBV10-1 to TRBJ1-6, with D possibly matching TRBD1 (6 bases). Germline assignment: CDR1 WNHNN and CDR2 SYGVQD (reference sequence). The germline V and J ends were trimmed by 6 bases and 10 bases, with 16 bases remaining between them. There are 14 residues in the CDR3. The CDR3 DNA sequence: TGCGCCAGCAGCGAGGACAGACTCGAGTCACCCCTCCACTTT. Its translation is CASSEDRLESPLHF.

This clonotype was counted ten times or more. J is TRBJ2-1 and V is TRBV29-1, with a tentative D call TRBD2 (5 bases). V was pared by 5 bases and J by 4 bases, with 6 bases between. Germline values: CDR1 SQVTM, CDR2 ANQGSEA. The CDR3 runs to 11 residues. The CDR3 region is CSVTGYNEQFF. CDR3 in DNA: TGCAGCGTTACGGGGTACAATGAGCAGTTCTTC.

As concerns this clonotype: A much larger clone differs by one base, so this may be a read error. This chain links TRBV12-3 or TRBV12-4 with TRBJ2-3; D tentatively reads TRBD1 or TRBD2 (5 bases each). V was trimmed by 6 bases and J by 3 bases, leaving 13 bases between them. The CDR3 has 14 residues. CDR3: CASRVMGTTDTQYF. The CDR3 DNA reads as TGTGCCAGCAGAGTTATGGGGACGACAGATACGCAGTATTTT.

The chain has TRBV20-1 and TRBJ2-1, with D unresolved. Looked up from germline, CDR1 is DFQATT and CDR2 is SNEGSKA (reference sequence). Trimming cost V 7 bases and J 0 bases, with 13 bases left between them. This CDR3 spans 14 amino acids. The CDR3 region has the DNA TGCAGTGTACGCGATTACAGCTCCTACAATGAGCAGTTCTTC. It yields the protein CSVRDYSSYNEQFF.

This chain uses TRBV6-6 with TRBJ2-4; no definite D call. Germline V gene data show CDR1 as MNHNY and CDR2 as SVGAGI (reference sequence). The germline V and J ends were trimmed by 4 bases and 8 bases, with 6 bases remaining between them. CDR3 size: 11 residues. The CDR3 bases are TGTGCCAGCAGTTCTGACTACATTCAGTACTTC. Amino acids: CASSSDYIQYF.

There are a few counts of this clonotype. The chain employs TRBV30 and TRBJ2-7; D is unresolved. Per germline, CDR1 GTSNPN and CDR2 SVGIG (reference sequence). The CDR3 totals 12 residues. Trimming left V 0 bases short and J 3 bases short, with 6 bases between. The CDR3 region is CAWSVAFYEQYF. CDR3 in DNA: TGTGCCTGGAGTGTGGCCTTCTACGAGCAGTACTTC. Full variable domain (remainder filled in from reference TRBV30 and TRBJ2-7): SQTIHQWPATLVQPVGSPLSLECTVEGTSNPNLYWYRQAAGRGLQLLFYSVGIGQISSEVPQNLSASRPQDRQFILSSKKLLLSDSGFYLCAWSVAFYEQYFGPGTRLTVT.

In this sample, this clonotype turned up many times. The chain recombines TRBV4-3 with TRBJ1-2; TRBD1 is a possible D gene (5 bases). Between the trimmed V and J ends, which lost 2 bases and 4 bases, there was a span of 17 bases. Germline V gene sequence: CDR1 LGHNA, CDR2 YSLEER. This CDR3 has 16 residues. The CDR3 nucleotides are TGCGCCAGCAGCCAATCCCGGCGGGCTGGGGGCTATGGCTACACCTTC. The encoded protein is CASSQSRRAGGYGYTF.

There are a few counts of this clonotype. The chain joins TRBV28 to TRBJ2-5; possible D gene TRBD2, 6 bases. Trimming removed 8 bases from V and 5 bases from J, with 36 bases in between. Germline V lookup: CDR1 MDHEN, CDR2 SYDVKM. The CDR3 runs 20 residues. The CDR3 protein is CASSFIHGAGSVYPLETQYF. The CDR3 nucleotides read TGTGCCAGCTCGTTTATCCACGGAGCGGGCAGTGTATACCCTTTGGAGACCCAGTACTTC.

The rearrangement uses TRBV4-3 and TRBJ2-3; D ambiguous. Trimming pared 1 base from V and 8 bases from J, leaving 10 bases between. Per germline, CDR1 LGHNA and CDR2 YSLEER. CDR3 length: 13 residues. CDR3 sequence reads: CASSQGVVGTQYF. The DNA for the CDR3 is TGCGCCAGCAGCCAAGGGGTCGTGGGTACGCAGTATTTT.

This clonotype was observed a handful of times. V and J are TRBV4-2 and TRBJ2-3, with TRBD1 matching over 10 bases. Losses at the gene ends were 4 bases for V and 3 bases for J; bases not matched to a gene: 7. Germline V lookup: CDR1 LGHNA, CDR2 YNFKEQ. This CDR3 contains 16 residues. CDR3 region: CASSPAGTGVTDTQYF. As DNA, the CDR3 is TGTGCCAGCAGCCCCGCCGGGACAGGGGTAACAGATACGCAGTATTTT.

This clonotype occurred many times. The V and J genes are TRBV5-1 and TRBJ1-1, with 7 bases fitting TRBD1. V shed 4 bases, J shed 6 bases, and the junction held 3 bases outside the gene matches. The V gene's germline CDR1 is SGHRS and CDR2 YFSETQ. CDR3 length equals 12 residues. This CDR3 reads CASSPGQSEAFF. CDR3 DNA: TGCGCCAGCAGCCCGGGACAGTCTGAAGCTTTCTTT.

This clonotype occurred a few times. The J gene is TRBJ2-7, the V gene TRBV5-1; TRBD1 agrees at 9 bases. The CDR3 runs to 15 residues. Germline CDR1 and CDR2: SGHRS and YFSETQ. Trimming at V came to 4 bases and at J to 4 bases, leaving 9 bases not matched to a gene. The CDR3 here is CASSRQGGTMYEQYF. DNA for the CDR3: TGCGCCAGCAGCCGACAGGGGGGCACAATGTACGAGCAGTACTTC.

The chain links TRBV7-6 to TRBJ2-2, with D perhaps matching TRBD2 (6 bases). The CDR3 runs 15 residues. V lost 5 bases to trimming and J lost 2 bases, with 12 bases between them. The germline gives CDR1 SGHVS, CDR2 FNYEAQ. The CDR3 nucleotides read TGTGCCAGCAGCACGAGCGGGTCAAACACCGGGGAGCTGTTTTTT. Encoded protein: CASSTSGSNTGELFF.

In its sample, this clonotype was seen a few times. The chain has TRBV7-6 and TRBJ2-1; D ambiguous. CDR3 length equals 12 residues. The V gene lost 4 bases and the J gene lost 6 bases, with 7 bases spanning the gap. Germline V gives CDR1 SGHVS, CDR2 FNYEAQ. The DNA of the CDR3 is TGTGCCAGCAGCTCCTCTATCAATGAGCAGTTCTTC. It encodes CASSSSINEQFF.

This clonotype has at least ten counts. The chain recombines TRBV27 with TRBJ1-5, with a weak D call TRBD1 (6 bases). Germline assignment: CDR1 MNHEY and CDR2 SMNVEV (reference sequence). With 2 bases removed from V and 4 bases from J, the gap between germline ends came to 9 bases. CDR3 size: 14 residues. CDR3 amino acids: CASSLQGLNQPQHF. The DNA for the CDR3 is TGTGCCAGCAGTTTACAGGGGTTGAATCAGCCCCAGCATTTT.

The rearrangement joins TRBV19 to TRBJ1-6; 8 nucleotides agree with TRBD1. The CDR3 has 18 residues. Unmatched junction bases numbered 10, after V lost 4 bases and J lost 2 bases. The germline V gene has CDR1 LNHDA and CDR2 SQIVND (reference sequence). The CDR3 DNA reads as TGTGCCAGTAGTAGTGCCCGGGACAGGACGACCTATAATTCACCCCTCCACTTT. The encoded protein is CASSSARDRTTYNSPLHF.

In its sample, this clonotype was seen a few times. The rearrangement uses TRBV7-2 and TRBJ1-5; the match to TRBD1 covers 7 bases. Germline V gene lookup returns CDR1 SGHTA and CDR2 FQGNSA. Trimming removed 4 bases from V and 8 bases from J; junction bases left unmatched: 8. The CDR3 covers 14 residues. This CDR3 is CASSSQGGSEPQHF. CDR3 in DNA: TGTGCCAGCAGCTCGCAGGGGGGATCGGAGCCCCAGCATTTT. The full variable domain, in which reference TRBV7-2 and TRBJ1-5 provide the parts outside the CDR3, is GAGVSQSPSNKVTEKGKDVELRCDPISGHTALYWYRQSLGQGLEFLIYFQGNSAPDKSGLPSDRFSAERTGGSVSTLTIQRTQQEDSAVYLCASSSQGGSEPQHFGDGTRLSIL.

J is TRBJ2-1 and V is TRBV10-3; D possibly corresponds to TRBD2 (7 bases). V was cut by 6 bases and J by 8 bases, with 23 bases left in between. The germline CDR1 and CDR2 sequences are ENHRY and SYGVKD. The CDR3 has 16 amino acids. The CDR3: CAIRDLGRGRDDEQFF. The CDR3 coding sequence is TGTGCCATCAGGGACCTGGGGCGGGGGCGGGACGATGAGCAGTTCTTC.

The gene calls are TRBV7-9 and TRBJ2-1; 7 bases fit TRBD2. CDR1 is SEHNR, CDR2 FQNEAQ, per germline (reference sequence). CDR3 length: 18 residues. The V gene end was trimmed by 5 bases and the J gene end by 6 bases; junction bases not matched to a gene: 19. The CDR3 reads CASSPPPGLVSNPNEQFF. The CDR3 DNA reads TGTGCCAGCAGCCCCCCCCCCGGACTAGTGTCTAATCCCAATGAGCAGTTCTTC. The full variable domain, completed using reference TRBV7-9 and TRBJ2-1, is DTGVSQNPRHKITKRGQNVTFRCDPISEHNRLYWYRQTLGQGPEFLTYFQNEAQLEKSRLLSDRFSAERPKGSFSTLEIQRTEQGDSAMYLCASSPPPGLVSNPNEQFFGPGTRLTVL.

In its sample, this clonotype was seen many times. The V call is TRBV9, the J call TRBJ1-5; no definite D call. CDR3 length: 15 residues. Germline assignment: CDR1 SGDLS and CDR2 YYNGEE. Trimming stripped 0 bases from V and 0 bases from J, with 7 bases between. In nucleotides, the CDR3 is TGTGCCAGCAGCGTAGGGGGTAATAGCAATCAGCCCCAGCATTTT. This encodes CASSVGGNSNQPQHF.

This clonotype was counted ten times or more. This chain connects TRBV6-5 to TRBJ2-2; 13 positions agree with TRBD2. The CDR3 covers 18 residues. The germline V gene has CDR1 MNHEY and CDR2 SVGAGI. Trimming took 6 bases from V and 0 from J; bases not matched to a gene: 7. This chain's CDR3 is CASRRLAGGPSNTGELFF. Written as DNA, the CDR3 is TGTGCCAGCAGGCGACTAGCGGGGGGCCCCTCGAACACCGGGGAGCTGTTTTTT.